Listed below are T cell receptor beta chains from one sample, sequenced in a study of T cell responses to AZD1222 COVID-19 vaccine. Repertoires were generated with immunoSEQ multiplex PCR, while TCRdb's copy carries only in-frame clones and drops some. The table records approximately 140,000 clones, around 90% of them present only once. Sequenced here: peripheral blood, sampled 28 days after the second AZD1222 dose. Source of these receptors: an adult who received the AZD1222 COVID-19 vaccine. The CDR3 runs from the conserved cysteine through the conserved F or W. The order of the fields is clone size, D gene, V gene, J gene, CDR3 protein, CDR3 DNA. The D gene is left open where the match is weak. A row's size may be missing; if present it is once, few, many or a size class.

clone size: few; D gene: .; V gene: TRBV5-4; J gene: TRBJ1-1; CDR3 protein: CASSLGGNTEAFF; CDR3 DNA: TGTGCCAGCAGCTTGGGGGGTAACACTGAAGCTTTCTTT
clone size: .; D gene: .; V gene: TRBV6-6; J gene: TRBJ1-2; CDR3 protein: CASTTPGRGSNYGYTF; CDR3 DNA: TGTGCCAGCACTACTCCGGGGCGGGGGAGTAACTATGGCTACACCTTC
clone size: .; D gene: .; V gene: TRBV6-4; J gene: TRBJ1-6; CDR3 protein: CASSARPLINSPLHF; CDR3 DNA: TGTGCCAGCAGTGCCCGTCCCCTAATTAATTCACCCCTCCACTTT
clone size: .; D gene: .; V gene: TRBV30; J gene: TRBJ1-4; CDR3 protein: CAWQEGGTTNEKLFF; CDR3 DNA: TGTGCCTGGCAGGAGGGGGGTACAACTAATGAAAAACTGTTTTTT
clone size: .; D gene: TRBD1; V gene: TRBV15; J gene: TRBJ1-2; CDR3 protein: CATSRDRTGGDGYTF; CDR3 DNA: TGTGCCACCAGCAGAGACAGAACAGGGGGCGATGGCTACACCTTC
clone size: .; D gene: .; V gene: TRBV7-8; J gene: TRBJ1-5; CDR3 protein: CASSLQDSSNQPQHF; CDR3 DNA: TGTGCCAGCAGCTTACAAGACAGCAGTAATCAGCCCCAGCATTTT
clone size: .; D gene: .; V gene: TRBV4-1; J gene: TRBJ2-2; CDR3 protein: CASTARPPGEITGELFF; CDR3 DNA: TGCGCCAGCACCGCTCGACCACCGGGGGAGATCACCGGGGAGCTGTTTTTT
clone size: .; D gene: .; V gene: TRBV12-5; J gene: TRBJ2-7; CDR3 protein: CASGPNGVYEQYF; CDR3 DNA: TGTGCTAGTGGTCCAAACGGGGTCTACGAGCAGTACTTC
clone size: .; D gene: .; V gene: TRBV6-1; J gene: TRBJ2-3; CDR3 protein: CASSEAIAGTDTQYF; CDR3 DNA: TGTGCCAGCAGTGAAGCGATAGCGGGCACAGATACGCAGTATTTT
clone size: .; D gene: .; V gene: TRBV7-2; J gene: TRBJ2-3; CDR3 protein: CASSPLTNTDTQYF; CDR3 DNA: TGTGCCAGCAGCCCGCTGACTAACACAGATACGCAGTATTTT
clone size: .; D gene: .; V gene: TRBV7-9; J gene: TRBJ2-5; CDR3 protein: CASSISGFASETQYF; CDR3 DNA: TGTGCCAGCAGTATCTCAGGGTTCGCTTCGGAGACCCAGTACTTC
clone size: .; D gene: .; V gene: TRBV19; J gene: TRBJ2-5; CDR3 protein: CASSIEGQTQYF; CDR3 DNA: TGTGCCAGTAGTATAGAGGGGCAGACCCAGTACTTC
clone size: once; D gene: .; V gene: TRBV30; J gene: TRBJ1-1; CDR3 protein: CAWKGGGRNTEAFF; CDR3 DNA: TGTGCCTGGAAGGGGGGGGGCCGGAACACTGAAGCTTTCTTT
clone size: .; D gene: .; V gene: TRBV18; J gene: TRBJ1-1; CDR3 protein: CASSPKAGRPRGTEAFF; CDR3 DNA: TGTGCCAGCTCACCAAAGGCGGGACGGCCAAGGGGCACTGAAGCTTTCTTT
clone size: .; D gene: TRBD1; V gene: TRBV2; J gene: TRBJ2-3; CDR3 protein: CASSEGDRPSTDTQYF; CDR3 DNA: TGTGCCAGCAGTGAAGGGGACAGACCTAGCACAGATACGCAGTATTTT
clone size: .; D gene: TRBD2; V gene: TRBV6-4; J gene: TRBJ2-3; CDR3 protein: CASSDVAGVDTQYF; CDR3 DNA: TGTGCCAGCAGTGACGTAGCGGGAGTGGATACGCAGTATTTT
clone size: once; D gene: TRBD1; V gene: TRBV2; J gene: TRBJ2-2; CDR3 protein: CASSESSTGNPGELFF; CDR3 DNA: TGTGCCAGCAGTGAGTCCTCGACAGGGAACCCCGGGGAGCTGTTTTTT
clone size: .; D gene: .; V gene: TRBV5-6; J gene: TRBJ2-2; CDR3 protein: CASRQTRVSRAYGELFF; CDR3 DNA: TGTGCCAGCAGACAGACCCGGGTCTCAAGGGCTTACGGGGAGCTGTTTTTT
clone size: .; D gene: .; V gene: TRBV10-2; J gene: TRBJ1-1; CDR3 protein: CASMSERRGAVYAFF; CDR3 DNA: TGCGCCAGCATGTCGGAACGAAGGGGGGCGGTTTACGCTTTCTTT
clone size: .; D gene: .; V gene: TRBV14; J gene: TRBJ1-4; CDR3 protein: CASSQGAVLQGEKLFF; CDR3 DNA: TGTGCCAGCAGCCAAGGGGCCGTACTTCAGGGTGAAAAACTGTTTTTT
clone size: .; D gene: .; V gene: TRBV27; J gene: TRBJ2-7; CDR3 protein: CASKIVPGDEQYF; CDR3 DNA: TGTGCCAGCAAGATCGTACCCGGTGACGAGCAGTACTTC
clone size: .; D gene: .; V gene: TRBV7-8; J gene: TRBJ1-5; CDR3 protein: CASSLASAAGEDQPQHF; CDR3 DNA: TGTGCCAGCAGCTTAGCCTCGGCGGCAGGTGAAGATCAGCCCCAGCATTTT
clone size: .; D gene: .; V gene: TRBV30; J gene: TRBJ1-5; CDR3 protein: CAWSPGLGNQPQHF; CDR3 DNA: TGTGCCTGGAGTCCAGGGCTAGGTAATCAGCCCCAGCATTTT
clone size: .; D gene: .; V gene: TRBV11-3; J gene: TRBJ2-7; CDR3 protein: CASSLGTALPGIYEQYF; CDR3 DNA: TGTGCCAGCAGCTTAGGGACAGCCTTACCGGGGATCTACGAGCAGTACTTC
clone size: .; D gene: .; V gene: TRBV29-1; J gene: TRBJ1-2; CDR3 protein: CSVSGGNYGYTF; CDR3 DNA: TGCAGCGTTAGCGGCGGGAACTATGGCTACACCTTC
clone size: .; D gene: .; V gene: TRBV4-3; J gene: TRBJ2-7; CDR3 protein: CASSQDPGTHLYEQYF; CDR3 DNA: TGCGCCAGCAGCCAAGATCCCGGGACACATCTTTACGAGCAGTACTTC
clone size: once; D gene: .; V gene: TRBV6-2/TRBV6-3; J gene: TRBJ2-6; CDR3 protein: CASSYAFSGANVLTF; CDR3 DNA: TGTGCCAGCAGTTACGCGTTCTCTGGGGCCAACGTCCTGACTTTC
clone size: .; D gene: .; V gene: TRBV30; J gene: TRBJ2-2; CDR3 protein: CAWSVGGTGELFF; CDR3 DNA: TGTGCCTGGAGTGTGGGCGGGACCGGGGAGCTGTTTTTT
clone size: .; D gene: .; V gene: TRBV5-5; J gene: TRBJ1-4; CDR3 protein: CASSLDRFHEKLFF; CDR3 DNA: TGTGCCAGCAGCTTAGACAGGTTCCATGAAAAACTGTTTTTT
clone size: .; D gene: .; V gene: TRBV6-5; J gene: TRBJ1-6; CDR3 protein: CASRLTGNDNSPLHF; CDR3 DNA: TGTGCCAGCAGATTAACAGGGAACGATAATTCACCCCTCCACTTT
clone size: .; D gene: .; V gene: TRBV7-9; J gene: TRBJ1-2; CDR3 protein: CASSLGDPSAAF; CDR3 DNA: TGTGCCAGCAGCTTAGGCGACCCCTCCGCGGCCTTC
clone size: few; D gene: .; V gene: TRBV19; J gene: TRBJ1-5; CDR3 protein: CASSTGVASNQPQHF; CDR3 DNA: TGTGCCAGTAGTACAGGGGTGGCGAGCAATCAGCCCCAGCATTTT
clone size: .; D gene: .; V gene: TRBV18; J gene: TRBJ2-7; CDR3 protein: CASSQLAGYEQYF; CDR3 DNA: TGTGCCAGCTCGCAACTGGCGGGGTACGAGCAGTACTTC
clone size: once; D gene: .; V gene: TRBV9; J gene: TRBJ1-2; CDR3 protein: CASGEGDSNYGYTF; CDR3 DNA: TGTGCCAGCGGGGAGGGAGATTCTAACTATGGCTACACCTTC
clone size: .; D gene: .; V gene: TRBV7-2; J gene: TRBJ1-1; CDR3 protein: CASSLGAVMNTEAFF; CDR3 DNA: TGTGCCAGCAGCTTAGGGGCCGTTATGAACACTGAAGCTTTCTTT
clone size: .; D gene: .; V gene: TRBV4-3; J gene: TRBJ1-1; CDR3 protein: CASSQVLNTEAFF; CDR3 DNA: TGCGCCAGCAGCCAAGTGCTCAACACTGAAGCTTTCTTT
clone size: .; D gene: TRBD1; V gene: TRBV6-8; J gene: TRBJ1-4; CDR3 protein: CASRGSPRDRKNEKLFF; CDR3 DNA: TGTGCCAGCAGGGGGTCCCCGCGGGACAGGAAAAATGAAAAACTGTTTTTT
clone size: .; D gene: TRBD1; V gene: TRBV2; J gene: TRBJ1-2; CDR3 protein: CASSRQGLYGYTF; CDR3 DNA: TGTGCCAGCAGTCGACAGGGACTCTATGGCTACACCTTC
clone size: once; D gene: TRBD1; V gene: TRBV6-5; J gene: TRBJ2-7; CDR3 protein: CASSYSGQGRYEQYF; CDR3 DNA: TGTGCCAGCAGTTACTCGGGACAGGGGCGCTACGAGCAGTACTTC
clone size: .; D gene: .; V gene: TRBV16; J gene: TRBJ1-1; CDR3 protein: CASSQYIITNTEAFF; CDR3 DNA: TGTGCCAGCAGCCAATACATTATTACGAACACTGAAGCTTTCTTT
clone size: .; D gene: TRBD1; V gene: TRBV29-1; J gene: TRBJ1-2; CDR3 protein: CSGGGQDYGYTF; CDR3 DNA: TGCAGCGGAGGCGGACAGGACTATGGCTACACCTTC